The source of this T cell receptor (beta chain) is a study of cytomegalovirus exposure and HLA in healthy donors. Study outcomes and limitations: Most TCR sequences showed up rarely, but some public TCRs showed up in many donors. There were approximately 150 TCR beta chains listed as cytomegalovirus-associated.

With regard to this clone: Its target is unknown.

V lost 4 bases and J lost 2, with 8 bases in between. The CDR3 is 12 amino acids. CDR1 and CDR2 from the germline V gene are SQVTM and ANQGSEA. The table came from immunoSEQ multiplex PCR; TCRdb's copy has only in-frame clones and leaves some out. This sample yields 45,000 to 65,000 clones, of which roughly 89% are seen a single time; roughly 15% belongs to the top ten. The clonotype was recovered from a woman between 18 and 29 years old in good health and CMV-seronegative. The chain is built from TRBV29-1 and TRBJ1-1; D is possibly TRBD1 (6 bases). Sequencing was performed on PBMCs. As DNA, the CDR3 is TGCAGCGTTGCCAGGGGTAACACTGAAGCTTTCTTT. Translating gives CSVARGNTEAFF.